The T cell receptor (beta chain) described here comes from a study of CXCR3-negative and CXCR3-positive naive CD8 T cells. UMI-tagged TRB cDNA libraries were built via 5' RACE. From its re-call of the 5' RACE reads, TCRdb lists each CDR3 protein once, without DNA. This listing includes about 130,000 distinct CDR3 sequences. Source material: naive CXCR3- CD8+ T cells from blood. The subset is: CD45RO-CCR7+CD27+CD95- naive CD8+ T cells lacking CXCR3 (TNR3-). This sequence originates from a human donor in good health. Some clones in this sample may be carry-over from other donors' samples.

The chain's CDR3 is CASSQPKEISYNEQFF. The chain links TRBV5-5 to TRBJ2-1. This CDR3 has 16 amino acids. Per germline, CDR1 SGHKS and CDR2 YYEKEE (reference sequence).